This passage covers 11 T cell receptor beta chains from one sample sequenced in a study of post-analysis software for immune sequencing data. General study results and limits: Five or six TRBV segments were significantly more frequent in patients than in controls. TRBV5-6, TRBV5-1 and TRBV20-1 were among these segments.

Unique molecular identifiers were carried by the TCR beta cDNA libraries. Via MiXCR, TCRdb re-called the PCR reads, giving one row per CDR3 protein. The table shows 350,000 to 500,000 distinct CDR3 sequences, with more than 30% occurring only once. Their antigen targets remain unknown. The sample was blood. These receptors were obtained from a girl aged 2 to 10 with multiple sclerosis.

The chain combines TRBV9 with TRBJ2-5; D gene uncertain. This CDR3 spans 16 amino acids. Per germline, CDR1 SGDLS and CDR2 YYNGEE. Between the trimmed V and J ends, which lost 2 bases and 2 bases, there was a span of 16 bases. The DNA for the CDR3 is TGTGCCAGCAGCGTGGACCTACAAAATAAACAAGAGACCCAGTACTTC. Translating gives CASSVDLQNKQETQYF.

The CDR3 region has the DNA TGTGCCATCAGTGGGTCGGACAGGGGGCGCCACGAGCAGTACTTC. Its translation: CAISGSDRGRHEQYF. The chain uses TRBV10-3 and TRBJ2-7; 11 bases fit TRBD1. The germline CDR1 and CDR2 sequences are ENHRY and SYGVKD. The CDR3 is 15 amino acids. V trimming: 4 bases; J trimming: 5 bases; junction bases outside the gene matches: 7.

The chain recombines TRBV5-5 with TRBJ1-2, with D uncertain. The ends were cut back, 2 bases at V and 8 bases at J, with 19 bases in the middle. The CDR3 has 15 amino acids. From germline, CDR1 is SGHKS and CDR2 YYEKEE (reference sequence). The CDR3 bases are TGTGCCAGCAGCTTTGACGGCAGCCTCCTATCGGGCTACACCTTC. It encodes CASSFDGSLLSGYTF.

The chain couples TRBV28 to TRBJ1-1; 7 bases fit TRBD1. Germline assignment: CDR1 MDHEN and CDR2 SYDVKM. The CDR3 is 17 amino acids. Unmatched junction bases numbered 13, after V lost 2 bases and J lost 4 bases. CDR3 DNA: TGTGCCAGCAGTTTAGGGCTACCTCCGGGACAGCGCACTGAAGCTTTCTTT. It is translated as CASSLGLPPGQRTEAFF. Looking up the rest from reference TRBV28 and TRBJ1-1 gives the full variable domain: DVKVTQSSRYLVKRTGEKVFLECVQDMDHENMFWYRQDPGLGLRLIYFSYDVKMKEKGDIPEGYSVSREKKERFSLILESASTNQTSMYLCASSLGLPPGQRTEAFFGQGTRLTVV.

The rearrangement links TRBV7-2 to TRBJ1-5; 9 nucleotides agree with TRBD1. In germline, CDR1 is SGHTA, CDR2 FQGNSA. The CDR3 is 16 residues long. The junction had 4 bases not matched to a gene; V was cut back by 2 bases and J by 2 bases. CDR3 sequence: CASSLQTGGGNQPQHF. In DNA, the CDR3 is TGTGCCAGCAGCTTACAAACAGGGGGCGGCAATCAGCCCCAGCATTTT.

The chain is built from TRBV15 and TRBJ2-7; 10 nucleotides line up with TRBD2. Gene TRBJ2-5 matches the end of the DNA better, so the J call may be wrong. CDR3 size: 19 residues. Germline V CDR1 and CDR2: LNHNV, YYDKDF (reference sequence). The CDR3 loop reads CATSRDGSSGRALGETQYF. The CDR3 bases are TGTGCCACCAGCAGAGATGGATCCAGCGGGAGGGCTTTGGGGGAGACCCAGTACTTC.

Many counts were recorded for this clonotype. The junction and the germline gene differ at one end; a read error may be behind it. This chain links TRBV3-1 with TRBJ2-5; D not certain. Per the germline V gene, CDR1 is LGHDT and CDR2 is YNNKEL (reference sequence). The CDR3 is made up of 12 amino acids. The CDR3 DNA sequence: TGCGCCAGCAGCCAAGACGAAGAGACCCAGTACTTC. It specifies CASSQDEETQYF.

The rearrangement links TRBV20-1 to TRBJ2-5, with a possible D match to TRBD2 (6 bases). The V gene lost 2 bases and the J gene lost 4 bases, with 17 bases spanning the gap. The germline V gene encodes CDR1 DFQATT and CDR2 SNEGSKA (reference sequence). This CDR3 comprises 15 residues. CDR3: CSARPVMGRGETQYF. The CDR3 DNA is TGCAGTGCTAGACCGGTGATGGGGCGGGGAGAGACCCAGTACTTC.

Concerning this clonotype itself: No conserved phenylalanine or tryptophan is present at the end of the CDR3, so a read error is the likely explanation. The V call is TRBV15, the J call TRBJ1-6; TRBD1 is a possible D gene (5 bases). Germline CDR1 is LNHNV and CDR2 is YYDKDF (reference sequence). The V end lost 6 bases, the J end lost 7 bases, and 16 bases lay between the germline ends. This CDR3 is 15 amino acids long. CDR3 amino acids: CATREQVVENSPLHC. In DNA form, the CDR3 reads TGTGCCACCAGGGAACAGGTTGTTGAGAATTCACCCCTCCACTGT.

The rearrangement joins TRBV20-1 to TRBJ2-4, with TRBD1 identical over 9 bases. V shed 3 bases, J shed 3 bases, and the junction held 9 bases outside the gene matches. The V gene's germline CDR1 is DFQATT and CDR2 SNEGSKA (reference sequence). The CDR3 runs 16 residues. The CDR3 sequence is CSASRNRGLGKNIQYF. For the CDR3, the DNA is TGCAGTGCTAGTAGAAACAGGGGGCTGGGCAAAAACATTCAGTACTTC.

The CDR3 here is CASSLLGPRNEQFF. CDR3 DNA: TGTGCCAGCAGTTTATTGGGCCCACGAAATGAGCAGTTCTTC. The rearrangement links TRBV27 to TRBJ2-1; the D is unclear. Deletions cut 1 base from V and 7 bases from J, with 11 bases between. CDR1 and CDR2 (germline): MNHEY, SMNVEV (reference sequence). The CDR3 length is 14 residues.